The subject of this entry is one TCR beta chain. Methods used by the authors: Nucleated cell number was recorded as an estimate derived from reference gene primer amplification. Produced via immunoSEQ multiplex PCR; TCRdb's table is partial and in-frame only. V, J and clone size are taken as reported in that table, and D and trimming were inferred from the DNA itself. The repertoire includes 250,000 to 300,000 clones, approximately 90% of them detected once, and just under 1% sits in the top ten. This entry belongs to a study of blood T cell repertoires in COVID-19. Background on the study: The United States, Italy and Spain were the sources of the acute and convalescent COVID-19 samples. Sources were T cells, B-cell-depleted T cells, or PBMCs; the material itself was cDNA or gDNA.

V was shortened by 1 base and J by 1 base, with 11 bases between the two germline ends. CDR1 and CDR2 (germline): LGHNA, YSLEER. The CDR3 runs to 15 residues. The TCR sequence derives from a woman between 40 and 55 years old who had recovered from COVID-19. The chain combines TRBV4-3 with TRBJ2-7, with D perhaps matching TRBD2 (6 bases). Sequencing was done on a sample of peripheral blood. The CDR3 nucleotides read TGCGCCAGCAGCCAAGCGGCGGGACCGTCCTACGAGCAGTACTTC. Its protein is CASSQAAGPSYEQYF.